The TCR beta chain under discussion was sequenced for a study of T cells in Graves' hyperthyroidism and ophthalmopathy. Study-wide results and caveats: Ophthalmopathy got predicted by the model a median approximately 6.3 months before its onset. Appearing also in blood were most of the thyroid clonotypes expanded above 0.001. Ophthalmopathy was distinguished from stable hyperthyroidism by 13 V-J signatures.

About this clonotype: The antigen is not known.

RNA transcripts gave rise to amplified TCR beta CDR3 regions. When the TCR CDR3 underwent first-round RT-PCR, the HTBI primer set was used. TCRdb used MiXCR to reprocess the multiplex PCR reads, holding one entry per CDR3 protein. The sample yields 500,000 to 800,000 distinct CDR3 sequences, approximately 42% seen once. The V end lost 6 bases, the J end lost 4 bases, and 12 bases lay between the germline ends. This CDR3 has 14 amino acids. Sequencing used peripheral blood or thyroid tissue (not recorded which). The V gene is TRBV12-3 or TRBV12-4, the J gene TRBJ2-2, with D possibly matching TRBD2 (6 bases). This receptor was obtained from an adult man with Graves' disease, either hyperthyroidism or ophthalmopathy (not recorded which). The CDR3 region has the DNA TGTGCCAGCAGCGGAGGGCCGGTCACCGGGGAGCTGTTTTTT. Amino acids: CASSGGPVTGELFF.